This T cell receptor beta chain was profiled in a study of T cells in women clearing cervical HPV infection. General study findings and limits: Unknown T-cell numbers per sample may underlie the richness differences.

Libraries were prepared by immunoSEQ multiplex PCR; TCRdb keeps only in-frame clonotypes and omits some of them. The repertoire table contains roughly 25,000 clones. Notes on this clone: Its matching antigen is unknown.

Sequencing was carried out using blood buffy coat. The receptor comes from a woman between 18 and 75 years old with a cervical HPV16 infection that either progressed to CIN3+ or cleared (not recorded which).

The CDR3 sequence: CASGLRDEQYF. Partial CDR3 DNA: TGTGCCAGCGGCCTTCGAGACGAG. The gene calls are TRBV5-6 and TRBJ2-7, with no clear D. The read terminates 3 residues ahead of where the CDR3 ends, so the germline J gene completes it. V gave up 7 bases and J gave up 5 bases, with 10 bases separating them. Germline CDR1 is SGHDT and CDR2 is YYEEEE. There are 11 residues in the CDR3.